Presented here are 15 T cell receptor beta chains from one specimen sequenced in a study of T-cell reconstitution after alpha-beta-depleted transplantation in children. Library preparation (for TCRbeta) was performed with unique molecular identifiers. Via MiXCR, TCRdb re-called the PCR reads, giving one row per CDR3 protein. The profile covers some 460,000 distinct CDR3 sequences, with roughly 16% appearing a single time and 25% to 30% taken by the ten largest. The specimen was PBMCs, mostly from graft donor cells, collected 360 days after TCRalphabeta/CD19-depleted stem cell transplant. Every receptor here comes from a boy under three years old who had a stem cell transplant for Wiskott-Aldrich syndrome, so the T cells may come from the graft donor.

The chain uses TRBV18 and TRBJ2-7, with no clear D. The V gene lost 4 bases and the J gene lost 4 bases, with 11 bases spanning the gap. The CDR3 spans 13 residues. CDR1 KGHSH and CDR2 LQKENI come from the germline V gene. The DNA for the CDR3 is TGTGCCAGCTCACAAAAACTCGAGTACGAGCAGTACTTC. Its protein product is CASSQKLEYEQYF.

There are a few counts of this clonotype. The CDR3 DNA reads TGTGCCAGCAGAAGAGGACTGCCTAATGAGCAGTTCTTC. This gives the protein CASRRGLPNEQFF. V is TRBV12-3 or TRBV12-4 and J is TRBJ2-1; D might be TRBD2 (5 bases). Between the trimmed V and J ends, which lost 6 bases and 7 bases, there was a span of 13 bases. The CDR3 totals 13 residues.

This clonotype was observed a handful of times. This chain uses TRBV24-1 with TRBJ2-3; 9 nucleotides align to TRBD1. Germline CDR1 is KGHDR and CDR2 is SFDVKD. This CDR3 region has 14 residues. After removal of 4 bases from V and 6 bases from J, the junction contained 4 bases not matched to a gene. CDR3 in DNA: TGTGCCACCAGTGAAGGACAGGGGAGGGATACGCAGTATTTT. It is translated as CATSEGQGRDTQYF.

This clonotype occurred a few times. The V call is TRBV7-2, the J call TRBJ2-7, with D perhaps TRBD2 (5 bases). Germline V gives CDR1 SGHTA, CDR2 FQGNSA. Trimming took off 1 base at V and 2 bases at J, with 12 bases between the two ends. There are 15 residues in the CDR3. CDR3 region: CASSLVRLAAYEQYF. Here the CDR3 DNA reads TGTGCCAGCAGCTTAGTTCGGCTAGCTGCCTACGAGCAGTACTTC.

The chain carries TRBV4-3 and TRBJ2-7; TRBD2 aligns across 10 bases. V shed 1 base and J 4 bases; nucleotides not matched to a gene: 13. There are 18 residues in the CDR3. The V gene's germline CDR1 is LGHNA and CDR2 YSLEER. This CDR3 is CASSQVKRSGRARYEQYF. Here the CDR3 DNA reads TGCGCCAGCAGCCAAGTGAAACGAAGCGGGAGGGCTAGGTACGAGCAGTACTTC.

The V call is TRBV12-3 or TRBV12-4, the J call TRBJ2-3, with D maybe TRBD2 (5 bases). The CDR3 covers 16 residues. V was cut by 4 bases and J by 2 bases, with 16 bases left in between. The CDR3 loop is CASSSFWTALTDTQYF. CDR3 DNA sequence: TGTGCCAGCAGTTCTTTCTGGACTGCTCTCACAGATACGCAGTATTTT.

V is TRBV20-1 and J is TRBJ2-3; a possible D gene is TRBD1 (6 bases). This CDR3 has 14 residues. Germline CDR1 and CDR2: DFQATT and SNEGSKA (reference sequence). V dropped 4 bases and J dropped 0 bases, with 11 bases sitting between them. CDR3 bases: TGCAGTGCTAACAGGGCGCTGAGCACAGATACGCAGTATTTT. Encoded protein: CSANRALSTDTQYF.

This clonotype appeared a few times. The chain carries TRBV5-1 and TRBJ2-2; 11 nucleotides align to TRBD2. CDR3 length equals 17 residues. CDR1 SGHRS and CDR2 YFSETQ come from the germline V gene. V shed 0 bases, J shed 4 bases, and the junction held 5 bases outside the gene matches. CDR3 region: CASSLVAGGPPTGELFF. The CDR3 DNA is TGCGCCAGCAGCTTGGTAGCGGGGGGGCCCCCCACCGGGGAGCTGTTTTTT. Full variable domain (remainder filled in from reference TRBV5-1 and TRBJ2-2): KAGVTQTPRYLIKTRGQQVTLSCSPISGHRSVSWYQQTPGQGLQFLFEYFSETQRNKGNFPGRFSGRQFSNSRSEMNVSTLELGDSALYLCASSLVAGGPPTGELFFGEGSRLTVL.

This clonotype was picked up a small number of times. The chain joins TRBV21-1 to TRBJ2-3; TRBD1, as called in the table, went unchecked against the DNA. TRBV21-1 is a recognized pseudogene. The CDR3 is 17 amino acids. Written as DNA, the CDR3 is TGTGCCAGCAGCACTGACAGGGGTAGAGACTGCACAGATACGCAGTATTTT. Amino acid sequence: CASSTDRGRDCTDTQYF.

This clonotype was counted ten times or more. The V call is TRBV12-3 or TRBV12-4, the J call TRBJ1-2; 7 nucleotides align to TRBD1. CDR3 length equals 19 residues. J lost 2 bases, V lost 5 bases, and 20 bases had no gene match. The DNA for the CDR3 is TGTGCCAGCAGTCTCTACGGCCCTGGCCGAGACAGGGCCAACTATGGCTACACCTTC. The encoded protein is CASSLYGPGRDRANYGYTF.

V gene TRBV10-3 combines with J gene TRBJ2-7, with D possibly TRBD1 on 6 matching bases. Germline CDR1 reads ENHRY; CDR2 reads SYGVKD. The ends were cut back, 6 bases at V and 0 bases at J, with 12 bases in the middle. The CDR3 contains 14 residues. In DNA form, the CDR3 reads TGTGCCATCAGGGACAGAGCAACCTCCTACGAGCAGTACTTC. Translation gives CAIRDRATSYEQYF.

This clonotype was recorded a few times. CDR3 protein: CASSWDSFGNSPLHF. CDR3 sequence (DNA): TGTGCCAGCAGCTGGGACAGCTTCGGAAATTCACCCCTCCACTTT. The rearrangement links TRBV5-6 to TRBJ1-6; 7 bases are a match to TRBD1. Germline V gene lookup returns CDR1 SGHDT and CDR2 YYEEEE. V dropped 3 bases and J dropped 7; count of bases not matched to a gene: 7. The CDR3 is 15 amino acids.

Ten or more counts support this clonotype. A read error may produce the germline difference seen at one junction end. The rearrangement links TRBV12-3 or TRBV12-4 to TRBJ2-7; TRBD1 matches at 8 bases. This CDR3 contains 15 residues. The CDR3 DNA follows: TGTGCCAGCAGCTTAGGGCAGGGGGCTTCCTACGAGCAGTACTTC. This translates into CASSLGQGASYEQYF.

V is TRBV20-1 and J is TRBJ2-2; the match to TRBD2 covers 8 bases. CDR1 is DFQATT, CDR2 SNEGSKA, per germline (reference sequence). The V gene end was trimmed by 1 base and the J gene end by 7 bases; junction bases not matched to a gene: 2. This CDR3 is 13 amino acids long. CDR3 amino acids: CSARGGGSGELFF. DNA for the CDR3: TGCAGTGCTAGAGGCGGGGGGAGCGGGGAGCTGTTTTTT.

The chain combines TRBV7-7 with TRBJ2-1; D is undetermined. Per the germline V gene, CDR1 is SSHAT and CDR2 is FNYEAQ (reference sequence). The CDR3 is made up of 16 amino acids. Trimming cost V 1 base and J 9 bases, with 19 bases left between them. This CDR3 reads CASSLVPASAYGEQFF. Here the CDR3 DNA reads TGTGCCAGCAGCTTAGTTCCGGCCTCCGCTTACGGTGAGCAGTTCTTC.